This record looks at one TCR beta chain sequence and its context. The entry originates in a study of T-cell memory formation after mild COVID-19. One entry per CDR3 protein, called by TCRdb with MiXCR from the 5' RACE reads. Of 89,000 or so distinct CDR3 sequences listed, over 10% are singletons. The receptor was isolated from a man in his late teens or twenties who had mild COVID-19 (a few samples of this study predate the infection). Cell type and time point are not known. The sequenced sample was PBMCs or a T cell subset sorted from them (not recorded which).

The CDR3 bases are TGCAGCGTTGACCCGGGGGGGGAGGTCGATGAGCAGTTCTTC. This sequence encodes CSVDPGGEVDEQFF. V gene TRBV29-1 combines with J gene TRBJ2-1; 8 bases map to TRBD2. Germline values: CDR1 SQVTM, CDR2 ANQGSEA. This CDR3 is built from 14 residues. Trimming took 3 bases from V and 8 from J; bases not matched to a gene: 9.